A selection of T cell receptor beta chains follows, all from one sample in a study of CD8 T cells in Susac syndrome. One entry per CDR3 protein, called by TCRdb with MiXCR from the immunoSEQ multiplex PCR reads. The table has fewer than 140,000 distinct CDR3 sequences, approximately 95% seen once. What was sequenced was CD8+ T cells from PBMCs. Receptors originate from a human donor with Susac syndrome. CDR3s leave out the opening cysteine and the closing phenylalanine or tryptophan. Each record gives: V gene, CDR3 protein.

TRBV19 | ASSRGSGGYNEQF
TRBV27 | ASSPQQGRSYEQY
TRBV12-5 | ASGSGQVNQPQH
TRBV7-3 | ASSSDSGYGYT
TRBV18 | ASSPALNDGYT
TRBV18 | ASSPFSTGTYNEQF
TRBV29-1 | SVERASGGQETQY
TRBV9 | ASSGRTGLETEAF
TRBV2 | ASSEALQGTNEKLF
TRBV14 | ASSQDWREDYGYT
TRBV3-1 | ASRQSQGDQY
TRBV3-1 | ASSRLQERDIQY
TRBV7-9 | ASSRDRDGQPQH
TRBV2 | ASSDGSGDTQY
TRBV7-9 | ASSLALPGEQY
TRBV25-1 | ASSGGLAGQETQY
TRBV5-6 | ASSQGTGGPPL
TRBV10-2 | ASGHRGGTDTQY
TRBV27 | ASSEVRSPPNGYT
TRBV6-2/TRBV6-3 | ASSYPTTVEQF
TRBV2 | ASDRAAAEAF
TRBV5-6 | ASSSGYEQF